This TCR beta chain was recovered during a study of shared clonotypes between healthy human individuals. Study results and limitations: Investigators collected only blood, and repertoires in tissues likely differ.

Details on this clone: What it recognizes is unknown. In the same sample, other DNA sequences code for this CDR3.

As defined, naive CD8 cells were CD45RO-negative and positively selected for CCR7, with terminally differentiated effector memory CD45RA+ cells excluded. Germline assignment: CDR1 MGHRA and CDR2 YSYEKL. V was pared by 0 bases and J by 3 bases, with 12 bases between. The CDR3 has 15 residues. The table came from immunoSEQ multiplex PCR; TCRdb's copy has only in-frame clones and leaves some out. Of approximately 740,000 clones in the sample, about 91% are singletons; the top ten hold around 24%. The chain uses TRBV4-1 and TRBJ2-7; the D gene is possibly TRBD2 (6 bases). The sequence came from a man aged 25 to 40 in good health. The sequenced sample was naive CD8+ T cells sorted from blood. The CDR3 spells CASSQEGGASYEQYF. The CDR3 nucleotides are TGCGCCAGCAGCCAAGAAGGCGGGGCAAGCTACGAGCAGTACTTC.